Listed here is a single TCR beta chain. Its antigen is as yet unknown. These data come from a study of T cells in tuberculosis. Study-wide results and limits: Shorter CDR3-alpha in active tuberculosis partly drove smaller distances.

The protocol was immunoSEQ multiplex PCR, while the TCRdb copy is restricted to in-frame clones and leaves out a portion. This sample has roughly 33,000 clones, with more than 85% found just once. Trimming removed 4 bases at V and 0 bases at J, with 12 bases between. Germline V CDR1 and CDR2: MNHEY, SMNVEV (reference sequence). CDR3 length equals 15 residues. The rearrangement joins TRBV27 to TRBJ2-5; possibly TRBD1 for D (5 bases). The receptor was isolated from a donor aged 10-29 years with latent tuberculosis or without tuberculosis infection. The sequenced sample was PBMCs. CDR3 region: CASSSGQRYQETQYF. DNA for the CDR3: TGTGCCAGCAGTTCAGGGCAGCGATACCAAGAGACCCAGTACTTC.